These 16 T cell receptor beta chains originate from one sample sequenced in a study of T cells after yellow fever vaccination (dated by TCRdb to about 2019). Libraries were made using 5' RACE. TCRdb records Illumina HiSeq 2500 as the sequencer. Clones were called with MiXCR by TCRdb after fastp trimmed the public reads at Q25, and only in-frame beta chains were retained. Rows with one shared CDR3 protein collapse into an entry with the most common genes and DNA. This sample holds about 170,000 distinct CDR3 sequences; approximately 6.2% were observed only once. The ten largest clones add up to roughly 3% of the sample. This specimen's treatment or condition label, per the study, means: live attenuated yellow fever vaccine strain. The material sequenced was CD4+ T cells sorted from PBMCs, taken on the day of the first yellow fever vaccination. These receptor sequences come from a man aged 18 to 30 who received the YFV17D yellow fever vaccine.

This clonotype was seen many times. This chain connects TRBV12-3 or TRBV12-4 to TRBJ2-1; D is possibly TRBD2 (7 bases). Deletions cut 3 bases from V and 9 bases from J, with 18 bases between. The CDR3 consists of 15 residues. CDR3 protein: CASSLGWEGVSEQFF. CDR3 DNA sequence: TGTGCCAGCAGTTTGGGATGGGAGGGGGTATCTGAGCAGTTCTTC.

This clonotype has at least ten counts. The CDR3 region is CSAFPPGTANTGELFF. CDR3 DNA: TGCAGTGCTTTCCCTCCGGGGACCGCGAACACCGGGGAGCTGTTTTTT. This rearrangement joins TRBV20-1 to TRBJ2-2; possibly TRBD1 or TRBD2 for D (5 bases each). The CDR3 is 16 amino acids. Trimming cost V 5 bases and J 0 bases, with 16 bases left between them. Looked up from germline, CDR1 is DFQATT and CDR2 is SNEGSKA (reference sequence).

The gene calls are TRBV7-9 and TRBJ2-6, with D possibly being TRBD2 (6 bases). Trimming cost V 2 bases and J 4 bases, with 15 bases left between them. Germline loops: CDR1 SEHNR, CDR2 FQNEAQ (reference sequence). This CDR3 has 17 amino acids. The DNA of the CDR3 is TGTGCCAGCAGCTTACCTCGACGGAGGGTCGGGGCCAACGTCCTGACTTTC. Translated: CASSLPRRRVGANVLTF.

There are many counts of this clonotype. In nucleotides, the CDR3 is TGCGCCAGCAGTAAGCGAGCGGGGGTACCGAACACCGGGGAGCTGTTTTTT. It translates to CASSKRAGVPNTGELFF. The V and J genes are TRBV5-1 and TRBJ2-2, with 8 bases lining up with TRBD2. The CDR3 totals 17 residues. CDR1 and CDR2 from the germline V gene are SGHRS and YFSETQ. V was clipped by 5 bases and J by 0 bases; unmatched bases: 9.

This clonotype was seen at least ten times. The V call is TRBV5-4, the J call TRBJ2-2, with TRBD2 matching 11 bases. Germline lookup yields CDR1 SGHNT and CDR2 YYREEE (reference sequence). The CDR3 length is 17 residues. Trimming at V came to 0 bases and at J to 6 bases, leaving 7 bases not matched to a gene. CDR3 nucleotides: TGTGCCAGCAGCTTGGGACTAGCGGGGCCGGGGGCCGGGGAGCTGTTTTTT. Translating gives CASSLGLAGPGAGELFF.

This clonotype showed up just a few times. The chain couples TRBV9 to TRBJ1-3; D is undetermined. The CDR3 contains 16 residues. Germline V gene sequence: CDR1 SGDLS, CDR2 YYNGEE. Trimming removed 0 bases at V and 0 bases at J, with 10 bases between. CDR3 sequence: CASSVEAGISGNTIYF. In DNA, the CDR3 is TGTGCCAGCAGCGTAGAGGCGGGGATCTCTGGAAACACCATATATTTT. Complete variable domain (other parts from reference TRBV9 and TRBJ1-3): DSGVTQTPKHLITATGQRVTLRCSPRSGDLSVYWYQQSLDQGLQFLIQYYNGEERAKGNILERFSAQQFPDLHSELNLSSLELGDSALYFCASSVEAGISGNTIYFGEGSWLTVV.

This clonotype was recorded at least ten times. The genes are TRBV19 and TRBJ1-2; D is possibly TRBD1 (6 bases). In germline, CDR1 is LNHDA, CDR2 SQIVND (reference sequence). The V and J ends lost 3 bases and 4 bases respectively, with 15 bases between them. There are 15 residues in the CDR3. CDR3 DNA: TGTGCCAGTAGTATCGCGAACAGGGACCTCTATGGCTACACCTTC. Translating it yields CASSIANRDLYGYTF.

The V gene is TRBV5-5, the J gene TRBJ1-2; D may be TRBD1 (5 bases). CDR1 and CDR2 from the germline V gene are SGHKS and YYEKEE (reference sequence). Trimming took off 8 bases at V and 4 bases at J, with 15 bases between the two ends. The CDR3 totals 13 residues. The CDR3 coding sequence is TGTGCCAGGAGCCCCCGGGACCCCTATGGCTACACCTTC. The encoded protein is CARSPRDPYGYTF. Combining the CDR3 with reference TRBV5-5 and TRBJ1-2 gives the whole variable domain DAGVTQSPTHLIKTRGQQVTLRCSPISGHKSVSWYQQVLGQGPQFIFQYYEKEERGRGNFPDRFSARQFPNYSSELNVNALLLGDSALYLCARSPRDPYGYTFGSGTRLTVV.

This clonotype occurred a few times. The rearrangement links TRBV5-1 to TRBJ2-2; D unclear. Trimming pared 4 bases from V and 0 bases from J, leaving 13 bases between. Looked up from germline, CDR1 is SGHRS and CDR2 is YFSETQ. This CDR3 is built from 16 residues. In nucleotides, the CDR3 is TGCGCCAGCAGCCCTGGGGTCGACTCGAACACCGGGGAGCTGTTTTTT. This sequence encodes CASSPGVDSNTGELFF.

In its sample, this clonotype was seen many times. The CDR3 DNA follows: TGCGCCAGCAGTGGGACTAGCGGGGGGGCGATCTCCGGGGAGCTGTTTTTT. Translated: CASSGTSGGAISGELFF. This chain links TRBV10-2 with TRBJ2-2, with TRBD2 matching over 15 bases. The CDR3 loop spans 17 amino acids. The V gene end was trimmed by 4 bases and the J gene end by 6 bases; junction bases not matched to a gene: 6. Germline loops: CDR1 WSHSY, CDR2 SAAADI.

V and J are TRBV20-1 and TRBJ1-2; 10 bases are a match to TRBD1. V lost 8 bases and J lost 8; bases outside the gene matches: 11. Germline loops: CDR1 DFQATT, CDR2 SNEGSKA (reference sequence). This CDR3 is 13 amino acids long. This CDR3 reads CSPKGTGDEGYTF. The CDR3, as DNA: TGCAGTCCAAAGGGGACAGGGGACGAGGGCTACACCTTC.

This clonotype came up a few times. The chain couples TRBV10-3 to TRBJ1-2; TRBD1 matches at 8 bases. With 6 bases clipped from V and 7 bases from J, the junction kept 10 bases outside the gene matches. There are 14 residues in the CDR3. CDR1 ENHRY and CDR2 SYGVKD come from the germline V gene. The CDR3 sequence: CAISQRQGLTGYTF. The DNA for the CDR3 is TGTGCCATCAGCCAAAGACAGGGGCTAACTGGCTACACCTTC.

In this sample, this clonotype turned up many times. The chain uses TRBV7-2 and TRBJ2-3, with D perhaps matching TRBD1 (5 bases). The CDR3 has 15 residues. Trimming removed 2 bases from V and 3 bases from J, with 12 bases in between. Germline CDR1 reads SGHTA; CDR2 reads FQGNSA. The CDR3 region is CASSLLVGPTDTQYF. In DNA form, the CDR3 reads TGTGCCAGCAGCTTATTAGTGGGGCCAACAGATACGCAGTATTTT.

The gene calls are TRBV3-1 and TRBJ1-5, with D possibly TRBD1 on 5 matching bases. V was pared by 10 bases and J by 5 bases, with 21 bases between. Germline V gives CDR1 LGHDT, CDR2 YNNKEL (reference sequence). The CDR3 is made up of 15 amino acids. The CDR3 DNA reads TGTGCCACCTGCCAAGATGCAGGGCTGGATCAGCCCCAGCATTTT. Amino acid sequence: CATCQDAGLDQPQHF.

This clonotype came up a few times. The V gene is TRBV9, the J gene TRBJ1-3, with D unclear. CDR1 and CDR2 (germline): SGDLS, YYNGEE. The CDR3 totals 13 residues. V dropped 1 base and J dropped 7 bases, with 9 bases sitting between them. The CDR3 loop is CASSVRSGNTIYF. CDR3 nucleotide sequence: TGTGCCAGCAGCGTACGATCCGGGAACACCATATATTTT.

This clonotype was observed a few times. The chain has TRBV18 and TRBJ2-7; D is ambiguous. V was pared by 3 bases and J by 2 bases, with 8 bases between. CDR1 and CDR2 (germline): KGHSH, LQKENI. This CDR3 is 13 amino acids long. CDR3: CASSPSSAYEQYV. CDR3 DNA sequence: TGTGCCAGCTCACCCTCGTCCGCCTACGAGCAGTACGTC.